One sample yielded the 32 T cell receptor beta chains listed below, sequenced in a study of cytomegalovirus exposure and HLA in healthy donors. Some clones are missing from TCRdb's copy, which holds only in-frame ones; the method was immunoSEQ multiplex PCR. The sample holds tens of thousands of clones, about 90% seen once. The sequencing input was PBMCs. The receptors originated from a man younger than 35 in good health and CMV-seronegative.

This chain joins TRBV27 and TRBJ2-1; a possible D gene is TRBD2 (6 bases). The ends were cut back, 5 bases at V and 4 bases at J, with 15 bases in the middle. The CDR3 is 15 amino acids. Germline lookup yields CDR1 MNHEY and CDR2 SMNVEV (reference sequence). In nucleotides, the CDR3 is TGTGCCAGCAGTCCCCGGAGGGCAAATTACAATGAGCAGTTCTTC. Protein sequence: CASSPRRANYNEQFF.

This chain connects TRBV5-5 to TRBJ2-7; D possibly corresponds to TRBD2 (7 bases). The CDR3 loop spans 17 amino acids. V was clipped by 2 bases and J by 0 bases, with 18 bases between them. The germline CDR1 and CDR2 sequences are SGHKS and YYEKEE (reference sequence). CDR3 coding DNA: TGTGCCAGCAGCTTAGGGGGGAGGGCGATGGTCTCCTACGAGCAGTACTTC. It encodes CASSLGGRAMVSYEQYF.

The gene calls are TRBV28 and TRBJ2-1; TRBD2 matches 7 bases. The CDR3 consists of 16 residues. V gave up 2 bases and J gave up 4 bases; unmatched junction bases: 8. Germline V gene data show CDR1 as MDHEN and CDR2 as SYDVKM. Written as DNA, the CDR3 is TGTGCCAGCAGTTTACTTGCGGGAGCGGGTTACAATGAGCAGTTCTTC. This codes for CASSLLAGAGYNEQFF. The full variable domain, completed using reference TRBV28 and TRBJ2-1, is DVKVTQSSRYLVKRTGEKVFLECVQDMDHENMFWYRQDPGLGLRLIYFSYDVKMKEKGDIPEGYSVSREKKERFSLILESASTNQTSMYLCASSLLAGAGYNEQFFGPGTRLTVL.

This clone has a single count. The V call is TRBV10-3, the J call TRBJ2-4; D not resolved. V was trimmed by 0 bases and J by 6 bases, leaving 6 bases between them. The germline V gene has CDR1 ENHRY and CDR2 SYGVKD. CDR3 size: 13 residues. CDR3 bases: TGTGCCATCAGTGAGTCAATTATAAACATTCAGTACTTC. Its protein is CAISESIINIQYF.

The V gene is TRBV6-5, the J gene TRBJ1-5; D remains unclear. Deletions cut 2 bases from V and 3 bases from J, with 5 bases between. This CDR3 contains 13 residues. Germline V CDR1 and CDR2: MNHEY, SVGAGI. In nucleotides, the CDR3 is TGTGCCAGCAGTTACGGCCCCAATCAGCCCCAGCATTTT. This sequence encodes CASSYGPNQPQHF.

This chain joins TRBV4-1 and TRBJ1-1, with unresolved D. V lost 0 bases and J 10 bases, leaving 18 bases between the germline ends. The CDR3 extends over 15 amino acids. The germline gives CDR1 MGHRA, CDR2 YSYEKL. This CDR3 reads CASSQDRELGRAAFF. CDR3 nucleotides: TGCGCCAGCAGCCAAGATCGTGAATTAGGGCGGGCAGCTTTCTTT.

CDR3 region: CASSMGQVGNQPQHF. Here the CDR3 DNA reads TGTGCCAGTAGTATGGGACAGGTCGGCAATCAGCCCCAGCATTTT. V usage is TRBV19 and J usage is TRBJ1-5, with TRBD1 matching 8 bases. The CDR3 has 15 residues. CDR1 LNHDA and CDR2 SQIVND come from the germline V gene (reference sequence). The ends lost 3 bases at V and 2 bases at J; junction bases unmatched: 3.

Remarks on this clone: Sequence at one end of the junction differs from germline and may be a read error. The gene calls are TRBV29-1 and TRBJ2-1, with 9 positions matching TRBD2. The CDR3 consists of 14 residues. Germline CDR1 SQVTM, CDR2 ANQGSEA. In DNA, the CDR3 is TGCAGCGATGAAAGGGCGGGAGGGCCCAATGAGCAGTTCTTC. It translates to CSDERAGGPNEQFF.

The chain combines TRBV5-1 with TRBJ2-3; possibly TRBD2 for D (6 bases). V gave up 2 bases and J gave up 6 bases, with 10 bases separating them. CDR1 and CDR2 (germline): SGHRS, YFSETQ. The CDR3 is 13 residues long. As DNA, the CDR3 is TGCGCCAGCAGCTTACAAAGCGGGGATACGCAGTATTTT. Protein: CASSLQSGDTQYF. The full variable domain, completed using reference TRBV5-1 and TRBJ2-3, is KAGVTQTPRYLIKTRGQQVTLSCSPISGHRSVSWYQQTPGQGLQFLFEYFSETQRNKGNFPGRFSGRQFSNSRSEMNVSTLELGDSALYLCASSLQSGDTQYFGPGTRLTVL.

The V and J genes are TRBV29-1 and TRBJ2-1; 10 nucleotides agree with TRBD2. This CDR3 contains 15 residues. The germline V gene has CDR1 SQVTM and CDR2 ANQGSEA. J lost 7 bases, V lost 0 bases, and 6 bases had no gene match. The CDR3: CSVEELAGVGNEQFF. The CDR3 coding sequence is TGCAGCGTTGAAGAGCTAGCGGGAGTCGGAAATGAGCAGTTCTTC.

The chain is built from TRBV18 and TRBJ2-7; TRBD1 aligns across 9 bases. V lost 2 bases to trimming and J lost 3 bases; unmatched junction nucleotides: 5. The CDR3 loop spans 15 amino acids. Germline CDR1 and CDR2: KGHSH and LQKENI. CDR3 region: CASSPSGQGVYEQYF. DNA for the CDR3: TGTGCCAGCTCACCATCGGGACAGGGCGTCTACGAGCAGTACTTC.

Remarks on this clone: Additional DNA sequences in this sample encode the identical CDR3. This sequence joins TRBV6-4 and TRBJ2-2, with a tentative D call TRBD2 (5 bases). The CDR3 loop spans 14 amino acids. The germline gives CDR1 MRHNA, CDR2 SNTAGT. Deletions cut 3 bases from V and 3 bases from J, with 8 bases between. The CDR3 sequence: CASSEGEDTGELFF. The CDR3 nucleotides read TGTGCCAGCAGTGAGGGAGAGGACACCGGGGAGCTGTTTTTT.

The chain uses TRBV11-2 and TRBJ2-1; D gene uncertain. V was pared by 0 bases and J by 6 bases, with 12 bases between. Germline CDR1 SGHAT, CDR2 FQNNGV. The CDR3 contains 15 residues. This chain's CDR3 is CASSLDPPPSNEQFF. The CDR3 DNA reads TGTGCCAGCAGCTTAGATCCCCCCCCCTCCAATGAGCAGTTCTTC.

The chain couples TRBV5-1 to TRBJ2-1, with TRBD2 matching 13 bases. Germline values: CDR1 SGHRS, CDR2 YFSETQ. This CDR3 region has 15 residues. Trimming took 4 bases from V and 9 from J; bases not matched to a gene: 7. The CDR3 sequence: CASSGGTSGAREQFF. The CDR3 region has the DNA TGCGCCAGCAGCGGAGGGACTAGCGGGGCACGTGAGCAGTTCTTC.

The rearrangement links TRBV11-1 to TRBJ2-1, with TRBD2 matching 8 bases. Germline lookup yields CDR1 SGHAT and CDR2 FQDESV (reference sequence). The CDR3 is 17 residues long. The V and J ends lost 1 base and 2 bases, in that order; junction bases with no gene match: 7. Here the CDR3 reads CASSLVSGTRPYNEQFF. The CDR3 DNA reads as TGTGCCAGCAGCTTAGTCTCGGGGACTAGACCCTACAATGAGCAGTTCTTC.

For the CDR3, the DNA is TGTGCCAGCAGCGTAGCTGGGGAGGATACGCAGTATTTT. Translated: CASSVAGEDTQYF. The chain couples TRBV9 to TRBJ2-3; possibly TRBD2 for D (5 bases). Trimming removed 0 bases at V and 6 bases at J, with 8 bases between. From germline, CDR1 is SGDLS and CDR2 YYNGEE. The CDR3 covers 13 residues.

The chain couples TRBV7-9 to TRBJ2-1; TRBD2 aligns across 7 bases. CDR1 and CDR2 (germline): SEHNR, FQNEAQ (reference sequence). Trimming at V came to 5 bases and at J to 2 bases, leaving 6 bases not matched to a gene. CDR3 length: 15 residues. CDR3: CASSPLAGAYNEQFF. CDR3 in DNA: TGTGCCAGCAGCCCACTTGCGGGAGCCTACAATGAGCAGTTCTTC. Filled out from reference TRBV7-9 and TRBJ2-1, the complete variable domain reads DTGVSQNPRHKITKRGQNVTFRCDPISEHNRLYWYRQTLGQGPEFLTYFQNEAQLEKSRLLSDRFSAERPKGSFSTLEIQRTEQGDSAMYLCASSPLAGAYNEQFFGPGTRLTVL.

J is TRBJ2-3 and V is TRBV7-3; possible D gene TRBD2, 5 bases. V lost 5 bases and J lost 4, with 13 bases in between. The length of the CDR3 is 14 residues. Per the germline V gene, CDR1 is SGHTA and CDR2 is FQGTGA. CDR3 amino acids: CASSPSVGADTQYF. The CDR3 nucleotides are TGTGCCAGCAGCCCCTCGGTCGGGGCAGATACGCAGTATTTT. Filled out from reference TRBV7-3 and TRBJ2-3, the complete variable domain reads GAGVSQTPSNKVTEKGKYVELRCDPISGHTALYWYRQSLGQGPEFLIYFQGTGAADDSGLPNDRFFAVRPEGSVSTLKIQRTERGDSAVYLCASSPSVGADTQYFGPGTRLTVL.

The DNA of the CDR3 is TGTGCTAGTGGTCCGGGACAGGGGGCACTCAATGAGCAGTTCTTC. It specifies CASGPGQGALNEQFF. The genes are TRBV12-5 and TRBJ2-1; 12 nucleotides match TRBD1. V dropped 5 bases and J dropped 6; count of bases not matched to a gene: 5. The CDR3 sequence is 15 residues long. Germline V gene data show CDR1 as LGHNT and CDR2 as FRNRAP.

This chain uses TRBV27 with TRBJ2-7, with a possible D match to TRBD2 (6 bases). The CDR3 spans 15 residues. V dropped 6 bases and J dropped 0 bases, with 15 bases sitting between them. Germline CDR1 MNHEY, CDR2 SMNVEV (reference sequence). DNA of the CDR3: TGTGCCAGCAGCAAGACTAGTCTCTACTCCTACGAGCAGTACTTC. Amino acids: CASSKTSLYSYEQYF.

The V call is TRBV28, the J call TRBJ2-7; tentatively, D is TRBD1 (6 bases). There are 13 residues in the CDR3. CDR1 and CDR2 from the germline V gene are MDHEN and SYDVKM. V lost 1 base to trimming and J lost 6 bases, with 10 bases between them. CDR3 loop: CASSLLMGAEQYF. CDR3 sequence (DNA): TGTGCCAGCAGTTTATTGATGGGGGCCGAGCAGTACTTC.

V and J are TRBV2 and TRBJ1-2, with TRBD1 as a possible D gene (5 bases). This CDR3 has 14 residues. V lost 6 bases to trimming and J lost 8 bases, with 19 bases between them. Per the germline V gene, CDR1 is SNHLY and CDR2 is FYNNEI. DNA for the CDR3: TGTGCCAGCAGGGGCGGGGGGTCTTTGGGGGGCTACACCTTC. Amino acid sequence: CASRGGGSLGGYTF.

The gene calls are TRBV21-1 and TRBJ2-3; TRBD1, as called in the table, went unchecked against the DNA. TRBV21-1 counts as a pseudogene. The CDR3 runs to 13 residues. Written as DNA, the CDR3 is TGTGCCAGCAGCAACGGACACCCCATCACGCAGTATTTT. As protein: CASSNGHPITQYF.

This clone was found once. Here the CDR3 reads CASSLFSGVPNQPQHF. The CDR3 DNA sequence: TGTGCCAGCAGTTTATTCTCAGGGGTTCCCAATCAGCCCCAGCATTTT. V is TRBV27 and J is TRBJ1-5, with D tentatively TRBD1 (6 bases). Trimming took 1 base from V and 3 from J, leaving 13 bases between them. This CDR3 spans 16 amino acids. The germline CDR1 and CDR2 sequences are MNHEY and SMNVEV (reference sequence).

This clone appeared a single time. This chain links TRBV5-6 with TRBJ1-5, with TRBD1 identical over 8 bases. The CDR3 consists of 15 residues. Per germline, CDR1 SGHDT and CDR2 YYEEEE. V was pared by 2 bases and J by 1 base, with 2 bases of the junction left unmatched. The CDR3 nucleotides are TGTGCCAGCAGCTTAGGGACAGGAAGCAATCAGCCCCAGCATTTT. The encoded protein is CASSLGTGSNQPQHF.

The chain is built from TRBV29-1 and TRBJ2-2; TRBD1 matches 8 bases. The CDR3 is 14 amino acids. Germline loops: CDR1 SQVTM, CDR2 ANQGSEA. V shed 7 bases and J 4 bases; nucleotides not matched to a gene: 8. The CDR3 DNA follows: TGCAGCGCCGGACAGGGAAGAGGCACCGGGGAGCTGTTTTTT. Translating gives CSAGQGRGTGELFF.

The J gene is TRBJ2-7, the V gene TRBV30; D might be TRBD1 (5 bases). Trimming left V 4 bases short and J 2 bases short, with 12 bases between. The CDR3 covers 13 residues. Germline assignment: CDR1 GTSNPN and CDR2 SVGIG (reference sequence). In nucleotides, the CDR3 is TGTGCCTGGAAACAGGTCGAGCCCTACGAGCAGTACTTC. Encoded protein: CAWKQVEPYEQYF.

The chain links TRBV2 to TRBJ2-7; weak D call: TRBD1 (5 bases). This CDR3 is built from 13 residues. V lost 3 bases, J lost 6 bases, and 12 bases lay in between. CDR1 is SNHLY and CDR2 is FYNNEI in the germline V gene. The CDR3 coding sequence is TGTGCCAGCAGTGAGGCAGGGTTTGGCGAGCAGTACTTC. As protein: CASSEAGFGEQYF.

The CDR3 region is CASRGQTNTGELFF. CDR3 DNA sequence: TGTGCCAGCAGAGGACAGACGAACACCGGGGAGCTGTTTTTT. This rearrangement joins TRBV6-4 to TRBJ2-2; D might be TRBD1 (6 bases). The CDR3 has 14 residues. Trimming cost V 6 bases and J 0 bases, with 8 bases left between them. Looked up from germline, CDR1 is MRHNA and CDR2 is SNTAGT.

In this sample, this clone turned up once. The CDR3 is CAWSDWGTGDFYGYTF. The CDR3 region has the DNA TGTGCCTGGAGTGACTGGGGGACAGGGGATTTCTATGGCTACACCTTC. The chain has TRBV30 and TRBJ1-2, with 10 positions matching TRBD1. The CDR3 is made up of 16 amino acids. Germline CDR1 is GTSNPN and CDR2 is SVGIG (reference sequence). V was pared by 1 base and J by 4 bases, with 9 bases of the junction left unmatched.

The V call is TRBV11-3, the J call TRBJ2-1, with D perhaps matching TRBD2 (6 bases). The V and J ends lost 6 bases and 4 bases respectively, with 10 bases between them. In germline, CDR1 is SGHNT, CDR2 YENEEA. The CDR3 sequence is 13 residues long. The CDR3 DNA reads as TGTGCCAGCAGAATTGGAGGGTACAATGAGCAGTTCTTC. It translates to CASRIGGYNEQFF.

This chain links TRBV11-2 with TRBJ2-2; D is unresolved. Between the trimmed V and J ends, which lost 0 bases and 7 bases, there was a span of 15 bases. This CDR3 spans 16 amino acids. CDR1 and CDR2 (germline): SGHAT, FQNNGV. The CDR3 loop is CASSLESRRRHGELFF. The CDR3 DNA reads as TGTGCCAGCAGCTTAGAGTCAAGGCGTCGACACGGGGAGCTGTTTTTT.